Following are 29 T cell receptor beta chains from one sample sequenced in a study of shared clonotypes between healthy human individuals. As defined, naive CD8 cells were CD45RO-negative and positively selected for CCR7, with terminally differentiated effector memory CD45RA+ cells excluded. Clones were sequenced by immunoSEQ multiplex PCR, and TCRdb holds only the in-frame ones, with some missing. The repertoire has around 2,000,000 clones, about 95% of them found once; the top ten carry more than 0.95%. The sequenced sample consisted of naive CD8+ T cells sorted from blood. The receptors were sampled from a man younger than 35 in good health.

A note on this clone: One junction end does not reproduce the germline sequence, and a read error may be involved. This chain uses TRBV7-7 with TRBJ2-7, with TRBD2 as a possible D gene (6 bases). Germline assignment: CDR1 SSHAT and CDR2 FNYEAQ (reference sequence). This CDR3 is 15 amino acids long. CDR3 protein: CASSAGPQSSYEQYF. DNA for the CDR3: TGTGCTAGCAGCGCGGGACCGCAGAGCTCCTACGAGCAGTACTTC.

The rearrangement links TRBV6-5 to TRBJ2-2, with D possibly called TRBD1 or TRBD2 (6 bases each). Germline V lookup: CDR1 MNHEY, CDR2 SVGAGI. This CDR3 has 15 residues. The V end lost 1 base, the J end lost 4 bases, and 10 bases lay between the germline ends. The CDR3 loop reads CASSYLGGPTGELFF. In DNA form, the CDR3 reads TGTGCCAGCAGTTACTTAGGGGGGCCCACCGGGGAGCTGTTTTTT.

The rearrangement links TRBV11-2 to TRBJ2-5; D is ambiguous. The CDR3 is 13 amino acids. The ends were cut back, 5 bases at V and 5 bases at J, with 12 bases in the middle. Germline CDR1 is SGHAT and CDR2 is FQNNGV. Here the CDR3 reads CASSIWARETQYF. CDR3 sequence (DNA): TGTGCCAGCAGCATCTGGGCAAGGGAGACCCAGTACTTC.

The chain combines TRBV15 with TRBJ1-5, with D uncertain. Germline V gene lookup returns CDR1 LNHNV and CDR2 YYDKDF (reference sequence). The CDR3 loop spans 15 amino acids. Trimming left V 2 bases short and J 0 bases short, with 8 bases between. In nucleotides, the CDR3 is TGTGCCACCAGCAGATCCAGGTCTAGCAATCAGCCCCAGCATTTT. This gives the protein CATSRSRSSNQPQHF. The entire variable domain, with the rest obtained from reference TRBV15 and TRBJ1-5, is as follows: DAMVIQNPRYQVTQFGKPVTLSCSQTLNHNVMYWYQQKSSQAPKLLFHYYDKDFNNEADTPDNFQSRRPNTSFCFLDIRSPGLGDTAMYLCATSRSRSSNQPQHFGDGTRLSIL.

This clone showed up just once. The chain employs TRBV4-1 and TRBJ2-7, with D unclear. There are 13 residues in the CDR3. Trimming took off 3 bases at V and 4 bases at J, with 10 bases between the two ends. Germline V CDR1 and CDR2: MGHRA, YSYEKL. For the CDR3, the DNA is TGCGCCAGCAGCCATTCGACGGCTTACGAGCAGTACTTC. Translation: CASSHSTAYEQYF.

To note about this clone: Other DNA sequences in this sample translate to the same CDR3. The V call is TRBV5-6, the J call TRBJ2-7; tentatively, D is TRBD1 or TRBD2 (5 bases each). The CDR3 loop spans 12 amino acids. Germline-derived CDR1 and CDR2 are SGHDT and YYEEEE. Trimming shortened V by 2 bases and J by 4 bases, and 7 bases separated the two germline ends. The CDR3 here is CASSFEGYEQYF. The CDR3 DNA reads TGTGCCAGCAGCTTCGAGGGGTACGAGCAGTACTTC. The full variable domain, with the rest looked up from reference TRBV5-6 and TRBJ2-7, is DAGVTQSPTHLIKTRGQQVTLRCSPKSGHDTVSWYQQALGQGPQFIFQYYEEEERQRGNFPDRFSGHQFPNYSSELNVNALLLGDSALYLCASSFEGYEQYFGPGTRLTVT.

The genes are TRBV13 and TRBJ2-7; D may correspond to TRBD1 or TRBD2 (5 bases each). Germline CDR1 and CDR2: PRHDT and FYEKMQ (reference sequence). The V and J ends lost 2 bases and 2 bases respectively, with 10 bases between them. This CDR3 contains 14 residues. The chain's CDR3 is CASSLPGAAYEQYF. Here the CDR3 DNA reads TGTGCCAGCAGCTTACCCGGGGCGGCCTACGAGCAGTACTTC. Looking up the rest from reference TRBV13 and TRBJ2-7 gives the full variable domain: AAGVIQSPRHLIKEKRETATLKCYPIPRHDTVYWYQQGPGQDPQFLISFYEKMQSDKGSIPDRFSAQQFSDYHSELNMSSLELGDSALYFCASSLPGAAYEQYFGPGTRLTVT.

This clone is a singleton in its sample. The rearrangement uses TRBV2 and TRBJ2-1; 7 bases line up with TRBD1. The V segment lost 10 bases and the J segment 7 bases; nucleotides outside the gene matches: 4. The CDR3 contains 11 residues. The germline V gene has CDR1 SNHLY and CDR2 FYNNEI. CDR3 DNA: TGTGCCACAGAACAGGGGAATGAGCAGTTCTTC. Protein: CATEQGNEQFF.

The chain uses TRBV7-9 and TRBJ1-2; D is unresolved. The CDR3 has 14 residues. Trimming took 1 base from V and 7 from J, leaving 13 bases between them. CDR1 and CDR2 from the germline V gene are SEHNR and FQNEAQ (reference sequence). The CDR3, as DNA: TGTGCCAGCAGCTTAGAAACGGGGAAAGGTGGCTACACCTTC. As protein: CASSLETGKGGYTF.

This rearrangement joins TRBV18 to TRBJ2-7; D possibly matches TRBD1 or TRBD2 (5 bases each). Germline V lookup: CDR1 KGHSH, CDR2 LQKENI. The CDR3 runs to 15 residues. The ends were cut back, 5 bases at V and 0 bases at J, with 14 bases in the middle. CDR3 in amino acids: CASSDRDRLSYEQYF. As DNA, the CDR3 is TGTGCCAGCTCAGACCGGGACCGTCTCTCCTACGAGCAGTACTTC.

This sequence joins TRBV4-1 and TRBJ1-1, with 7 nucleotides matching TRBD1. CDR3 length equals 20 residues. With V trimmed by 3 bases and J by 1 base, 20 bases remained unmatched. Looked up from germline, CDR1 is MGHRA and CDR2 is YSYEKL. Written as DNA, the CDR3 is TGCGCCAGCAGCCAGATAGAAAACAGGGGCGCAAGACCACGGAACACTGAAGCTTTCTTT. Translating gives CASSQIENRGARPRNTEAFF.

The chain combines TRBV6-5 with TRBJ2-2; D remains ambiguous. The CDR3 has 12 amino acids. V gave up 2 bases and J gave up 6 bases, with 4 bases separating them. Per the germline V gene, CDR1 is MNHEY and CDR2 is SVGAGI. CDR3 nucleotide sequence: TGTGCCAGCAGTTACCCCCCCGGGGAGCTGTTTTTT. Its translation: CASSYPPGELFF.

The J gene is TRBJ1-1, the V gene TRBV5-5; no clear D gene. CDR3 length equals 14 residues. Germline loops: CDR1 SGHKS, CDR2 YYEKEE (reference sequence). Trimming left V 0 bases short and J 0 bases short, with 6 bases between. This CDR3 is CASSLGQMNTEAFF. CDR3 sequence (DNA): TGTGCCAGCAGCTTGGGGCAGATGAACACTGAAGCTTTCTTT.

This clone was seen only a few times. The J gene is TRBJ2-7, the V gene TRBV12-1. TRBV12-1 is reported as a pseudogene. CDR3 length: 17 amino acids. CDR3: CASSFLLGNNQGPKQYF. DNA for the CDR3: TGTGCCAGCAGCTTTCTCCTAGGAAATAACCAAGGGCCTAAGCAGTACTTC.

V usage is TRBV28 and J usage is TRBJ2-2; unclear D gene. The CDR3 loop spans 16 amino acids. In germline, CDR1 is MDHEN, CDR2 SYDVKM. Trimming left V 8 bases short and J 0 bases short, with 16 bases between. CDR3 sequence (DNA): TGTGCCAGCTCCGAAGGGCGTTACTCGAACACCGGGGAGCTGTTTTTT. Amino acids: CASSEGRYSNTGELFF. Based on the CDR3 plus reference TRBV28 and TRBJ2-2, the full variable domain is DVKVTQSSRYLVKRTGEKVFLECVQDMDHENMFWYRQDPGLGLRLIYFSYDVKMKEKGDIPEGYSVSREKKERFSLILESASTNQTSMYLCASSEGRYSNTGELFFGEGSRLTVL.

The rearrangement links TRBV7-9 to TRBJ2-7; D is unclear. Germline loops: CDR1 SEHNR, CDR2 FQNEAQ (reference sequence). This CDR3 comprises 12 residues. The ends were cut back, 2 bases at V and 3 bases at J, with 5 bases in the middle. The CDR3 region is CASSLFDYEQYF. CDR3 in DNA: TGTGCCAGCAGCTTATTTGACTACGAGCAGTACTTC.

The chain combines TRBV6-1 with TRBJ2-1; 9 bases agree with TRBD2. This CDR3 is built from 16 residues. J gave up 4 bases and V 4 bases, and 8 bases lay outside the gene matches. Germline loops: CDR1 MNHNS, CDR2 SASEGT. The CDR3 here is CASSAPTSGGYNEQFF. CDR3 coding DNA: TGTGCCAGCAGTGCCCCGACTAGCGGTGGATACAATGAGCAGTTCTTC.

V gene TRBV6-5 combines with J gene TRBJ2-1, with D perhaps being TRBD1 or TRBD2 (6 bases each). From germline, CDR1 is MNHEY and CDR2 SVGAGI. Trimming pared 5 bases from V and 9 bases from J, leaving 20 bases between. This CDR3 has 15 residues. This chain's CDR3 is CASSTPGPGGREQFF. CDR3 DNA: TGTGCCAGCAGTACACCGGGTCCTGGGGGGCGTGAGCAGTTCTTC.

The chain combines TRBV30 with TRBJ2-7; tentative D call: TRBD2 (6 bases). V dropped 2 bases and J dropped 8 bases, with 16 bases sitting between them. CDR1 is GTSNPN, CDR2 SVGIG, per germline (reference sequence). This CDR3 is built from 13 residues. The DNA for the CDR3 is TGTGCCTGGAGTACCGGGACTGACCTCAAGCAGTACTTC. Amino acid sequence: CAWSTGTDLKQYF.

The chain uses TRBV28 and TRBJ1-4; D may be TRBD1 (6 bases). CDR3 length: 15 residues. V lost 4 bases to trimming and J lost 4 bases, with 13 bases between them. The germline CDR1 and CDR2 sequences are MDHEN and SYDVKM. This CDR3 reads CASSSLTGVNEKLFF. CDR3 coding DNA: TGTGCCAGCAGTTCCCTGACAGGCGTTAATGAAAAACTGTTTTTT.

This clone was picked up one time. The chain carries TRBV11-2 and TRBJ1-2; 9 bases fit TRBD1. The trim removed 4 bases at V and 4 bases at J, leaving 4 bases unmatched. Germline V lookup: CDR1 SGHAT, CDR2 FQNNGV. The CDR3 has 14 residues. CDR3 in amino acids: CASSSTGGTYGYTF. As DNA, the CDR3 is TGTGCCAGCAGCTCGACAGGGGGTACCTATGGCTACACCTTC.

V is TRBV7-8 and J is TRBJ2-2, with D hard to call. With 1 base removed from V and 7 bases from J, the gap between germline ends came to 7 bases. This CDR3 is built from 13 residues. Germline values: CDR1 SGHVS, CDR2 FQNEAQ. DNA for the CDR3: TGTGCCAGCAGCTTAGTTGGTGGCGGGGAGCTGTTTTTT. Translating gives CASSLVGGGELFF.

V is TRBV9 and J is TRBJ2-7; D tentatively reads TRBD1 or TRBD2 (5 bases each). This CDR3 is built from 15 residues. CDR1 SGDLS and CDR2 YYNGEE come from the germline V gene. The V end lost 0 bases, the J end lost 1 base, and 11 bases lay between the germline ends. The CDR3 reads CASSVGGSPSYEQYF. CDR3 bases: TGTGCCAGCAGCGTAGGGGGGTCCCCATCCTACGAGCAGTACTTC.

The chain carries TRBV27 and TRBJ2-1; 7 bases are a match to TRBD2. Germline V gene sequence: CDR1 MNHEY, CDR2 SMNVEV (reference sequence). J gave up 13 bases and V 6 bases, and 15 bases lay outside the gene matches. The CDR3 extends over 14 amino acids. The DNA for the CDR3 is TGTGCCAGCAGCCCGTCCACCGCGGGGGAAGGCCAGTTCTTC. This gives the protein CASSPSTAGEGQFF.

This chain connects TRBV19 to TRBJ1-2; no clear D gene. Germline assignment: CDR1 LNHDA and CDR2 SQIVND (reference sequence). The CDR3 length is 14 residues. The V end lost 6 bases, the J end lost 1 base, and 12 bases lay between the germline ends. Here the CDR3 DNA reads TGTGCCAGTAGGCAACGACCACTTAACTATGGCTACACCTTC. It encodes CASRQRPLNYGYTF.

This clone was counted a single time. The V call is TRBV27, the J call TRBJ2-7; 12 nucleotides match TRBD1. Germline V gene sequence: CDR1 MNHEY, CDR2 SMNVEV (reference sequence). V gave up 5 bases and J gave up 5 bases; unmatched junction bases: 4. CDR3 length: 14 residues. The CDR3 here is CASSVGDRGHEQYF. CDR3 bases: TGTGCCAGCAGTGTTGGGGACAGGGGGCACGAGCAGTACTTC.

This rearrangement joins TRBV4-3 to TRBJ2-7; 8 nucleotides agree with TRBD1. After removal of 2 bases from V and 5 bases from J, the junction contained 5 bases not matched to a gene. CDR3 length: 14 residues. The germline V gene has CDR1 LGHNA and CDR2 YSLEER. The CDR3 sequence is CASSQRTGRDEQYF. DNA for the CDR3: TGCGCCAGCAGCCAACGGACAGGGCGGGACGAGCAGTACTTC.

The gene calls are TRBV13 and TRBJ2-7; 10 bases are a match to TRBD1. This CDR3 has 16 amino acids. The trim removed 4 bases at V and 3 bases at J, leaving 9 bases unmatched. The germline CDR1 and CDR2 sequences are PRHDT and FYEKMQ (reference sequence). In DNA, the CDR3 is TGTGCCAGCAGCTCATTGCCCGGGACAGGGGACTACGAGCAGTACTTC. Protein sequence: CASSSLPGTGDYEQYF.

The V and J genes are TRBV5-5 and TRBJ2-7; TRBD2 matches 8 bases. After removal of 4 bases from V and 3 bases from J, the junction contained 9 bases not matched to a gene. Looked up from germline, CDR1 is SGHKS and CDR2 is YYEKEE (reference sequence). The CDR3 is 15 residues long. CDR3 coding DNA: TGTGCCAGCAGCGTTACTAGCGGACACAGCTACGAGCAGTACTTC. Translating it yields CASSVTSGHSYEQYF.